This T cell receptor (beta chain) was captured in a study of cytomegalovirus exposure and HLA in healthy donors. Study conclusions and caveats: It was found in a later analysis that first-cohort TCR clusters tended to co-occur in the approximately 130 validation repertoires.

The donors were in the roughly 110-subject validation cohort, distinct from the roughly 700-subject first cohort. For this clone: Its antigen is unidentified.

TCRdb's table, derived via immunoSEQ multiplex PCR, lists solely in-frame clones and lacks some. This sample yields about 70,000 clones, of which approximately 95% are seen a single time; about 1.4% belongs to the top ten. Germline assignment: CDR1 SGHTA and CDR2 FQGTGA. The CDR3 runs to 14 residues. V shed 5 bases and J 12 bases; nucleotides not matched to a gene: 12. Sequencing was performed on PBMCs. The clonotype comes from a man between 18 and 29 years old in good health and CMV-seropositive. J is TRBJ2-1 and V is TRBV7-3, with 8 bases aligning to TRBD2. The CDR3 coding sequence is TGTGCCAGCAGCCTATTCCCGGGGGGGCCCGGGCAGTTCTTC. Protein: CASSLFPGGPGQFF.